A selection of T cell receptor beta chains follows, all from one sample in a study of T cell responses to AZD1222 COVID-19 vaccine. The method was immunoSEQ multiplex PCR; TCRdb's version includes in-frame clones alone and lacks a portion of them. The top ten hold more than 9% of the sample, which has tens of thousands of clones, approximately 83% seen once. The material sequenced was peripheral blood, taken 28 days after the second AZD1222 dose. All receptors derive from an adult who received the AZD1222 COVID-19 vaccine. Each CDR3 is given with its conserved first and last residue. A D gene is named only where the DNA matches it firmly. The size entry is marked missing in some rows and otherwise reads once, few, many or a size class.

>few|TRBD1|TRBV3-1/TRBV3-2|TRBJ1-6
CASSQSTGGFSPLHF
TGTGCCAGCAGCCAATCCACAGGGGGTTTTTCACCCCTCCACTTT
>-|TRBD1|TRBV14|TRBJ2-1
CASSQGGTGKNDEQFF
TGTGCCAGCAGCCAAGGGGGGACAGGGAAGAATGATGAGCAGTTCTTC
>-|TRBD1|TRBV12-5|TRBJ2-1
CASGTGGYNEQFF
TGTGCTAGTGGGACAGGGGGCTACAATGAGCAGTTCTTC
>-|TRBD1|TRBV3-1/TRBV3-2|TRBJ2-7
CASSRRDRPYEQYF
TGTGCCAGCAGCCGCCGGGACAGGCCCTACGAGCAGTACTTC
>-|TRBD1|TRBV19|TRBJ1-5
CASSTGQVQNRGNQPQHF
TGTGCCAGTAGTACGGGACAGGTACAAAATCGTGGTAATCAGCCCCAGCATTTT
>-|-|TRBV5-6|TRBJ2-1
CASSSFIPGPRWQFF
TGTGCCAGCAGCTCATTTATCCCCGGGCCTCGATGGCAGTTCTTC
>-|TRBD1|TRBV6-5|TRBJ1-3
CASSSGQGTIF
TGTGCCAGCAGTTCGGGACAGGGGACCATTTTT
>-|-|TRBV19|TRBJ1-1
CASKPSDLNTEAFF
TGTGCCAGCAAACCCTCCGATTTGAACACTGAAGCTTTCTTT
>-|-|TRBV19|TRBJ2-2
CASSTLGANGELFF
TGTGCCAGTAGTACACTAGGAGCGAACGGGGAGCTGTTTTTT
>-|-|TRBV11-2|TRBJ1-3
CASSLRRQDFSGNTIYF
TGTGCCAGCAGCTTAAGGAGACAGGACTTCTCTGGAAACACCATATATTTT
>-|TRBD2|TRBV15|TRBJ2-2
CATSRPGRGENTGELFF
TGTGCCACCAGCAGACCAGGACGGGGGGAGAACACCGGGGAGCTGTTTTTT
>-|-|TRBV28|TRBJ2-1
CASSLGSEQFF
TGTGCCAGCAGTTTAGGCAGCGAGCAGTTCTTC
>-|-|TRBV19|TRBJ2-7
CASIRTGSYEQYF
TGTGCCAGTATCAGGACCGGAAGCTACGAGCAGTACTTC
>-|-|TRBV10-3|TRBJ1-3
CAISERAFGTIYF
TGTGCCATCAGTGAGAGGGCATTCGGCACCATATATTTT
>-|-|TRBV6-6|TRBJ2-3
CASTLRGYGDTQYF
TGTGCCAGCACCCTTAGGGGCTACGGAGATACGCAGTATTTT
>-|-|TRBV9|TRBJ1-4
CASSVDYVATNEKLFF
TGTGCCAGCAGCGTAGATTACGTCGCAACTAATGAAAAACTGTTTTTT